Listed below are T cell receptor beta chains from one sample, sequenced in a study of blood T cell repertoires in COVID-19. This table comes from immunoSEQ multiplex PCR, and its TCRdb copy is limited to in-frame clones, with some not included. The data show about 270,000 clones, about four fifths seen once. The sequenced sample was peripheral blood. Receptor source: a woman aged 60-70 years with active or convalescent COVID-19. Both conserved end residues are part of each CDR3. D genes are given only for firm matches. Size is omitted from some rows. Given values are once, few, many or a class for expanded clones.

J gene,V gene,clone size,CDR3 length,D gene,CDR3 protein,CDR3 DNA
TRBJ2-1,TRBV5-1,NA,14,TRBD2,CASSLAGAYNEQFF,TGCGCCAGCAGCTTAGCGGGGGCCTACAATGAGCAGTTCTTC
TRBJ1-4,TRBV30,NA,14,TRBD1,CAWTTDRENEKLFF,TGTGCCTGGACCACGGACAGGGAAAATGAAAAACTGTTTTTT
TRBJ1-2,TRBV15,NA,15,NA,CATSRPSTGRNGYTF,TGTGCCACCAGCAGACCATCAACAGGGCGGAATGGCTACACCTTC
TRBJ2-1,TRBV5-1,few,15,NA,CASSLVQGGRDEQFF,TGCGCCAGCAGCTTGGTCCAGGGGGGCAGAGATGAGCAGTTCTTC
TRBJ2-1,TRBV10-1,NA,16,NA,CASSENWGGTIAEQFF,TGCGCCAGCAGTGAAAATTGGGGCGGGACCATCGCTGAGCAGTTCTTC
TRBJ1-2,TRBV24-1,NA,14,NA,CATSDGTPTYGYTF,TGTGCCACCAGTGATGGGACACCGACCTATGGCTACACCTTC
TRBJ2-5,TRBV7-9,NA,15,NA,CASSFPPQVQETQYF,TGTGCCAGCAGCTTCCCCCCCCAGGTCCAAGAGACCCAGTACTTC
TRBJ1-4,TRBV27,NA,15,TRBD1,CASSLSGQANEKLFF,TGTGCCAGCAGTTTATCCGGACAGGCTAATGAAAAACTGTTTTTT
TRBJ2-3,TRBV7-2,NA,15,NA,CASSLRGGVADTQYF,TGTGCCAGCAGCTTACGAGGGGGGGTTGCGGATACGCAGTATTTT
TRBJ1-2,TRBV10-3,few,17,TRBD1,CAISEFLTGGSDYGYTF,TGTGCCATCAGTGAGTTCCTGACAGGGGGCTCAGACTATGGCTACACCTTC
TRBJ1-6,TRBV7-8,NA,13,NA,CASSRSNNSPLHF,TGTGCCAGCAGCCGTAGTAATAATTCACCCCTCCACTTT
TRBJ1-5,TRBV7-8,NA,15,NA,CASSKAGGGNQPQHF,TGTGCCAGCAGCAAAGCCGGGGGTGGCAATCAGCCCCAGCATTTT
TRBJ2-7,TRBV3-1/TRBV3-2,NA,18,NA,CASSQDRPISGLSYEQYF,TGTGCCAGCAGCCAAGATCGGCCCATTAGTGGGCTCTCCTACGAGCAGTACTTC
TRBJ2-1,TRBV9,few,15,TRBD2,CASSARGLASNEQFF,TGTGCCAGCAGCGCCCGGGGACTAGCATCCAATGAGCAGTTCTTC
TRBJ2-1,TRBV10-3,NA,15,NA,CAISSPSGYYNEQFF,TGTGCCATCAGCAGCCCCAGCGGGTACTACAATGAGCAGTTCTTC
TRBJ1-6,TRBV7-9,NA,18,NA,CASSYSRTVLSYNSPLHF,TGTGCCAGCAGCTACTCAAGGACTGTACTCTCCTATAATTCACCCCTCCACTTT
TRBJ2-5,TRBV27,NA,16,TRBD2,CASSLTSGGLQETQYF,TGTGCCAGCAGTCTGACTAGCGGGGGGCTACAAGAGACCCAGTACTTC
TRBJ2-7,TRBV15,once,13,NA,CATSRASSHEQYF,TGTGCCACCAGCAGAGCCTCTTCTCACGAGCAGTACTTC
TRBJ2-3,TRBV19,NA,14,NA,CASSIGGGVSEQYF,TGTGCCAGTAGTATAGGAGGGGGAGTAAGTGAGCAGTATTTT
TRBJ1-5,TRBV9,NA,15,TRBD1,CASSATGGEGQPQHF,TGTGCCAGCAGCGCCACAGGGGGCGAAGGGCAGCCCCAGCATTTT
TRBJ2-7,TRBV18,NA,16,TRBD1,CASSLHRGTGSNEQYF,TGTGCCAGCTCACTACACAGGGGTACGGGTTCCAACGAGCAGTACTTC
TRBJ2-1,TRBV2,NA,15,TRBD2,CASTSGTSGGDEQFF,TGTGCCAGCACCTCCGGGACTAGCGGGGGCGATGAGCAGTTCTTC
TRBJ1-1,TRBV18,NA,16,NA,CASSPRVVERDTEAFF,TGTGCCAGCTCACCTCGGGTTGTGGAGAGGGACACTGAAGCTTTCTTT
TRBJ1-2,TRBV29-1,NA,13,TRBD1,CSVEWQGASGYTF,TGCAGCGTTGAATGGCAGGGGGCCAGTGGCTACACCTTC